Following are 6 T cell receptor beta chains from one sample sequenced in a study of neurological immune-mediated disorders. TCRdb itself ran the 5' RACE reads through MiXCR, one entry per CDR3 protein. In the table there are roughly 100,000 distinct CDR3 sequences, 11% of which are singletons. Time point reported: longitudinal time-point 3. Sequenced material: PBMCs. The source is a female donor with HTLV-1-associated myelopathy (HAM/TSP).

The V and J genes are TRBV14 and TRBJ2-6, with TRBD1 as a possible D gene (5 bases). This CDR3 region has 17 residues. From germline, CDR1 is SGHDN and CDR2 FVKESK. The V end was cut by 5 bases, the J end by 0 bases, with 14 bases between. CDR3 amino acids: CASSAMGPVSGANVLTF. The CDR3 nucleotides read TGTGCCAGCAGCGCTATGGGGCCCGTCTCTGGGGCCAACGTCCTGACTTTC.

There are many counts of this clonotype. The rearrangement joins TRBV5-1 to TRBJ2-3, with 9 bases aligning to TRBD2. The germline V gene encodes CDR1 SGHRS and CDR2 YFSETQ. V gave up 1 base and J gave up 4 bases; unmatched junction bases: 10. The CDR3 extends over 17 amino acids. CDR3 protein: CASSLLPQRGAADTQYF. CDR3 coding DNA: TGCGCCAGCAGCTTGTTGCCTCAGCGGGGGGCGGCAGATACGCAGTATTTT.

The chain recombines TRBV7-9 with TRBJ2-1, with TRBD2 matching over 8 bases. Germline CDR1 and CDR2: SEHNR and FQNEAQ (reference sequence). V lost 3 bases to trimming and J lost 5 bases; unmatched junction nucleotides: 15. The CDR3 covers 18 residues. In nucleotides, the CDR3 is TGTGCCAGCAGCTTTATAAGGCCCTCCGGGGGGGCGAACAATGAGCAGTTCTTC. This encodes CASSFIRPSGGANNEQFF.

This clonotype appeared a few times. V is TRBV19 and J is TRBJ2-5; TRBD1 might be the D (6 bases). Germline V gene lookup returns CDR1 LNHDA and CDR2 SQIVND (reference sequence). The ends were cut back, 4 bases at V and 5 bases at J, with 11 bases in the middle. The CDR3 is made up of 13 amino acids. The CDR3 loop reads CASSRGLIETQYF. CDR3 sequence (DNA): TGTGCCAGTAGTAGGGGGCTGATCGAGACCCAGTACTTC.

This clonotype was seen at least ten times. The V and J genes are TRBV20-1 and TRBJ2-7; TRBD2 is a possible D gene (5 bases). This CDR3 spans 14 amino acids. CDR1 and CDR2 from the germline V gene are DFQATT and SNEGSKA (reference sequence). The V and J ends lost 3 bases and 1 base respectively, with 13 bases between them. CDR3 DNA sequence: TGCAGTGCTAGTAGCTTGAGGGATTCCTACGAGCAGTACTTC. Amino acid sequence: CSASSLRDSYEQYF.

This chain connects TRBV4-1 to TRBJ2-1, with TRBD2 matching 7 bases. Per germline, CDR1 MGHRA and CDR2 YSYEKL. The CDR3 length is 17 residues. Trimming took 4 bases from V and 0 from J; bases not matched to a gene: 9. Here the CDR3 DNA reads TGCGCCAGCAGCCTCTCGGGCGGGGGTGCCTCCTACAATGAGCAGTTCTTC. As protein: CASSLSGGGASYNEQFF.